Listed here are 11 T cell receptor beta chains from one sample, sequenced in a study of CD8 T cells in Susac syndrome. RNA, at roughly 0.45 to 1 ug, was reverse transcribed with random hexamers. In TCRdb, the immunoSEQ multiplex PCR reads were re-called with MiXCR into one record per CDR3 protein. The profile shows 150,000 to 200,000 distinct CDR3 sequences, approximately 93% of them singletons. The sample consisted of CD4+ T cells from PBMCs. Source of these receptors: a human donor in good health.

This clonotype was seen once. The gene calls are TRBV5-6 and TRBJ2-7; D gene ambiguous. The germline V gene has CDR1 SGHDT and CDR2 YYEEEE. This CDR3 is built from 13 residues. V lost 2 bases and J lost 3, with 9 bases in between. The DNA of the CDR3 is TGTGCCAGCAGCTTCGGACCTATCTACGAGCAGTACGTC. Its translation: CASSFGPIYEQYV.

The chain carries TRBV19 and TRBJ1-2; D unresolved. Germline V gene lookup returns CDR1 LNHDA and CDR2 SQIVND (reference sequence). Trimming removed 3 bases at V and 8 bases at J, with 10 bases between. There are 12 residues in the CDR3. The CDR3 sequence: CASSIVGNGYTF. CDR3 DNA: TGTGCCAGTAGTATTGTGGGAAACGGCTACACCTTC.

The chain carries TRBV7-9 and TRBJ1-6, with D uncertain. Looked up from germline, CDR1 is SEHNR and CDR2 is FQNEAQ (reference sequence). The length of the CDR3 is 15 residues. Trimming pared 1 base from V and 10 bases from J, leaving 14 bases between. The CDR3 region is CASSLGSGRESPLHF. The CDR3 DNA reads TGTGCCAGCAGCTTAGGGTCGGGTCGAGAATCACCCCTCCACTTT.

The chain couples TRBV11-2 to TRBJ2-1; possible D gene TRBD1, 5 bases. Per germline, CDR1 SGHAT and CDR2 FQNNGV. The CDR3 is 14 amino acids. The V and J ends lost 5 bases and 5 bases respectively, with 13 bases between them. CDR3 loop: CASSQVGPNNEQFF. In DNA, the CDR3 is TGTGCCAGCAGCCAAGTGGGGCCCAACAATGAGCAGTTCTTC.

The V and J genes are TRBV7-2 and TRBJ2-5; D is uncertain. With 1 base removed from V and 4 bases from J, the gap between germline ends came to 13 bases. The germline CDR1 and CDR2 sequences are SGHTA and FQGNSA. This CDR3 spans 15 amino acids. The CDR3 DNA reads TGTGCCAGCAGCTTAGATCGTAACCCAATAGAGACCCAGTACTTC. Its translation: CASSLDRNPIETQYF.

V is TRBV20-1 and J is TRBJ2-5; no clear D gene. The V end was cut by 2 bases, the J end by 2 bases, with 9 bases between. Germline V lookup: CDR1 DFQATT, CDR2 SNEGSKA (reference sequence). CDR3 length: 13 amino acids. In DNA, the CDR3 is TGCAGTGCTAGATTCCCTAATCAAGAGACCCAGTACTTC. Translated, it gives CSARFPNQETQYF.

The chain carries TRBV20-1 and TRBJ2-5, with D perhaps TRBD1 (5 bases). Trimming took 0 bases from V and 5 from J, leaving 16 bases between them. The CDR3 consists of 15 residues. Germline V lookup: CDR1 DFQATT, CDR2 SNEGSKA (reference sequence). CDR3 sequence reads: CSARDARGPEETQYF. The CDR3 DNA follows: TGCAGTGCTAGAGATGCAAGGGGCCCAGAGGAGACCCAGTACTTC.

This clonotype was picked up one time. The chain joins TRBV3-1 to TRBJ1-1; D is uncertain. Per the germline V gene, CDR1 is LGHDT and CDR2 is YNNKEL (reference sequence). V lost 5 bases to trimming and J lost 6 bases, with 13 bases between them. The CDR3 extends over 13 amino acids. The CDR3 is CASSTRAWAEAFF. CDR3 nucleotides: TGTGCCAGCAGCACAAGGGCATGGGCTGAAGCTTTCTTT.

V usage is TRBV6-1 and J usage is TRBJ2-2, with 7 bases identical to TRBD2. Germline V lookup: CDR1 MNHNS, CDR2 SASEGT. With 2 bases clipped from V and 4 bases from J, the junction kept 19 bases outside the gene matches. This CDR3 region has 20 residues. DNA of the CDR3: TGTGCCAGCAGTGAAATTAGTTTGGGGAGACTAGCCCCGTTCACCGGGGAGCTGTTTTTT. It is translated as CASSEISLGRLAPFTGELFF.

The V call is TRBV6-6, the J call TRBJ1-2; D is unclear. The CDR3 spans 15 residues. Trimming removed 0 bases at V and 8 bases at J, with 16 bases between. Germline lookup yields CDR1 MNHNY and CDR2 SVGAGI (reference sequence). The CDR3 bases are TGTGCCAGCAGTTACTCAGGCAGCCAATTAGGGGGCTACACCTTC. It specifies CASSYSGSQLGGYTF.

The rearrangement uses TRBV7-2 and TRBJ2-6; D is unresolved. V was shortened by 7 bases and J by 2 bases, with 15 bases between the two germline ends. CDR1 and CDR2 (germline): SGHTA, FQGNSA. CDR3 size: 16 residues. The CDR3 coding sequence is TGTGCCAGCAAAGATAGGCCAACCACTGGGGCCAACGTCCTGACTTTC. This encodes CASKDRPTTGANVLTF.